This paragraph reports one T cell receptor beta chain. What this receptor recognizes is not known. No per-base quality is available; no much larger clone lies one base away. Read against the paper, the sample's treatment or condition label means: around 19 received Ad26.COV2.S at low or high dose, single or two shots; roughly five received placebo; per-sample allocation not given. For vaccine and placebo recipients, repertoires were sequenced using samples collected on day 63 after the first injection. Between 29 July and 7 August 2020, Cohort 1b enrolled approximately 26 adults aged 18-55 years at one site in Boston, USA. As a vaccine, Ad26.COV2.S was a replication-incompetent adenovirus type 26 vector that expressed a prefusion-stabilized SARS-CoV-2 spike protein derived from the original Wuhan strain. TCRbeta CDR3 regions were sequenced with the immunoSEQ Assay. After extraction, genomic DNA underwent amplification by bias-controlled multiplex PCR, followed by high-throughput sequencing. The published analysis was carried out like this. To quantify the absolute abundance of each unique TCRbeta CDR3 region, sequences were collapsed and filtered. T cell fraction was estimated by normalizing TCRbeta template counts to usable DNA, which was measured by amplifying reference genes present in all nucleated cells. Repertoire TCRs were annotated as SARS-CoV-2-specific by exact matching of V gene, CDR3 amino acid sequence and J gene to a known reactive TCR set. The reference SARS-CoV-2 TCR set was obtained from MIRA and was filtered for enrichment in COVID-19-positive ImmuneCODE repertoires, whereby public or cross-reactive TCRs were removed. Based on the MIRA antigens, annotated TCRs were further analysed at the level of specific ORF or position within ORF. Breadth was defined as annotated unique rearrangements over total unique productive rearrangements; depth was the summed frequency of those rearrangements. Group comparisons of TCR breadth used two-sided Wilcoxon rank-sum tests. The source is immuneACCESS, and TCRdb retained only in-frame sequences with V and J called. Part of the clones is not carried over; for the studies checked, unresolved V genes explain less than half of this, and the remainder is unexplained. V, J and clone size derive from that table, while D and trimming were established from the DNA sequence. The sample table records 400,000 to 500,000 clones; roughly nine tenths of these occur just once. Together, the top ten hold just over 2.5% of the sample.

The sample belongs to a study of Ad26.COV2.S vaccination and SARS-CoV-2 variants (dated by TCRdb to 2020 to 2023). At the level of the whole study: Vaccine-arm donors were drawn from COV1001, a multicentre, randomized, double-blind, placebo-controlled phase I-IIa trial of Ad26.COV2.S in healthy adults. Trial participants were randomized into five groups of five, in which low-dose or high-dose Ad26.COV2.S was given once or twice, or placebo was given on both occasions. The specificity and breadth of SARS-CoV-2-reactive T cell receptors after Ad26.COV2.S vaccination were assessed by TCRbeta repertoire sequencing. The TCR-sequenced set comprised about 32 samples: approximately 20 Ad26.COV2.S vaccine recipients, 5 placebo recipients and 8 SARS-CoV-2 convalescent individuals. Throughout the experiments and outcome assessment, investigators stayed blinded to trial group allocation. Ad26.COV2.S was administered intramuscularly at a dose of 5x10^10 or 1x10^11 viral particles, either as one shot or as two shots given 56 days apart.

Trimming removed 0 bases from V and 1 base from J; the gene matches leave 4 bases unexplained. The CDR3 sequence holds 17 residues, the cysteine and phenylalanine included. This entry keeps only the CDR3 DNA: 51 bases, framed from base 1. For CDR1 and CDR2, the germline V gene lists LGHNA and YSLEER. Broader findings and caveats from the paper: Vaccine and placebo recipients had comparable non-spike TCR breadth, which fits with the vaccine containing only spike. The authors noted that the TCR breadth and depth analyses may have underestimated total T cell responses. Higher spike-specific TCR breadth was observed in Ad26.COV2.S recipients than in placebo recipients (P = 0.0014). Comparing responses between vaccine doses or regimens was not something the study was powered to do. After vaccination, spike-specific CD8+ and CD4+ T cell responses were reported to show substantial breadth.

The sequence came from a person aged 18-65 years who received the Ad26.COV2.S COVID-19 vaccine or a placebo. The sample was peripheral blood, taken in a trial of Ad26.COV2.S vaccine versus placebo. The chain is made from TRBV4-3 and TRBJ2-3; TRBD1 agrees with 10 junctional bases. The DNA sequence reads TGCGCCAGCAGCCAAGACTGGGGGACAGGGGGCACAGATACGCAGTATTTT. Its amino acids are CASSQDWGTGGTDTQYF.